This T cell receptor (beta chain) was sequenced in a study of T cells in Graves' hyperthyroidism and ophthalmopathy. Trimming removed 4 bases at V and 0 bases at J, with 7 bases between. Germline V lookup: CDR1 DFQATT, CDR2 SNEGSKA (reference sequence). The CDR3 totals 12 residues. Using RNA transcripts as the source, TCR beta CDR3 regions were amplified. When the TCR CDR3 underwent first-round RT-PCR, the HTBI primer set was used. One entry per CDR3 protein, called by TCRdb with MiXCR from the multiplex PCR reads. The sample shows over 200,000 distinct CDR3 sequences, 15% to 20% of them seen only once. There are many counts of this clonotype.

The clonotype comes from a man over 45 with Graves' hyperthyroidism. The V and J genes are TRBV20-1 and TRBJ2-7; D not certain. The specimen sequenced was blood. CDR3 sequence reads: CSAIPGSYEQYF. CDR3 DNA: TGCAGTGCTATTCCGGGCTCCTACGAGCAGTACTTC.